The 25 T cell receptor beta chains given below trace back to one sample, sequenced in a study of cytomegalovirus exposure and HLA in healthy donors. With 60 Vbeta and 13 Jbeta primers, the PCR was carried out. Some clones are missing from TCRdb's copy, which holds only in-frame ones; the method was immunoSEQ multiplex PCR. The specimen's table records 31,000 or so clones. The specimen was PBMCs. These receptors were collected from a female donor in good health and CMV-seronegative.

This chain connects TRBV5-5 to TRBJ2-5, with TRBD2 identical over 10 bases. The CDR3 spans 16 residues. V trimming: 0 bases; J trimming: 5 bases; junction bases outside the gene matches: 7. Germline CDR1 and CDR2: SGHKS and YYEKEE (reference sequence). The CDR3 DNA follows: TGTGCCAGCAGCTTGGCCGGGGCTAGCGGGGGTGAGACCCAGTACTTC. It codes for CASSLAGASGGETQYF.

This chain joins TRBV6-1 and TRBJ2-6; D remains ambiguous. In germline, CDR1 is MNHNS, CDR2 SASEGT. The V end lost 6 bases, the J end lost 4 bases, and 10 bases lay between the germline ends. The CDR3 is made up of 14 amino acids. The CDR3 bases are TGTGCCAGCAGCCTCGGTTCCGGGGCCAACGTCCTGACTTTC. It yields the protein CASSLGSGANVLTF.

J is TRBJ2-3 and V is TRBV10-2; D is perhaps TRBD2 (6 bases). Per germline, CDR1 WSHSY and CDR2 SAAADI. This CDR3 contains 19 residues. The germline V and J ends were trimmed by 3 bases and 0 bases, with 22 bases remaining between them. CDR3 nucleotides: TGCGCCAGCAGTGACCACCTTCGCGGGCCAGGGACTAGCACAGATACGCAGTATTTT. Protein: CASSDHLRGPGTSTDTQYF.

J is TRBJ1-2 and V is TRBV7-9; D remains ambiguous. The germline gives CDR1 SEHNR, CDR2 FQNEAQ (reference sequence). The CDR3 sequence is 15 residues long. V was shortened by 0 bases and J by 4 bases, with 12 bases between the two germline ends. CDR3 region: CASSLAGVRGYGYTF. Here the CDR3 DNA reads TGTGCCAGCAGCTTAGCAGGAGTCAGAGGCTATGGCTACACCTTC.

The chain couples TRBV19 to TRBJ1-1; 9 nucleotides agree with TRBD1. Germline CDR1 and CDR2: LNHDA and SQIVND (reference sequence). J was trimmed by 4 bases and V by 8 bases; bases with no gene match: 8. The CDR3 is 14 residues long. CDR3 region: CASFTDRGSTEAFF. The CDR3, as DNA: TGTGCCAGTTTCACAGACAGGGGGAGCACTGAAGCTTTCTTT.

In nucleotides, the CDR3 is TGCGCCAGCAGCTTAATCCCAATGAACACTGAAGCTTTCTTT. Its protein product is CASSLIPMNTEAFF. The chain carries TRBV5-1 and TRBJ1-1; no definite D call. This CDR3 spans 14 amino acids. V was shortened by 2 bases and J by 0 bases, with 8 bases between the two germline ends. Germline values: CDR1 SGHRS, CDR2 YFSETQ.

This chain joins TRBV7-9 and TRBJ1-1; tentative D call: TRBD1 (5 bases). CDR1 SEHNR and CDR2 FQNEAQ come from the germline V gene (reference sequence). Trimming left V 5 bases short and J 7 bases short, with 17 bases between. The length of the CDR3 is 14 residues. This CDR3 is CASSPPSGLSEAFF. In DNA form, the CDR3 reads TGTGCCAGCAGCCCCCCTTCAGGGCTGAGTGAAGCTTTCTTT.

The CDR3 loop reads CASSVGGFNQPQHF. The CDR3 nucleotides read TGTGCCAGCAGCGTAGGAGGGTTCAATCAGCCCCAGCATTTT. The rearrangement uses TRBV9 and TRBJ1-5, with no clear D. CDR1 and CDR2 from the germline V gene are SGDLS and YYNGEE. This CDR3 spans 14 amino acids. Trimming took 0 bases from V and 3 from J, leaving 7 bases between them.

The chain links TRBV4-1 to TRBJ2-5, with TRBD1 identical over 7 bases. Unmatched junction bases numbered 5, after V lost 5 bases and J lost 5 bases. The CDR3 sequence is 13 residues long. Germline assignment: CDR1 MGHRA and CDR2 YSYEKL. CDR3: CASSEGGRETQYF. The CDR3 nucleotides are TGCGCCAGCAGCGAAGGGGGCAGGGAGACCCAGTACTTC.

The V gene is TRBV19, the J gene TRBJ2-5, with 10 bases lining up with TRBD1. The J call could be wrong; TRBJ2-7 is a better fit for the DNA end. Germline loops: CDR1 LNHDA, CDR2 SQIVND (reference sequence). The CDR3 spans 13 residues. The CDR3 reads CASRQGAGYEQYF. In DNA, the CDR3 is TGTGCCAGCAGACAGGGGGCGGGTTACGAGCAGTACTTC.

V is TRBV18 and J is TRBJ2-1; 14 bases are shared with TRBD2. The CDR3 has 18 residues. Losses at the gene ends were 8 bases for V and 2 bases for J; bases not matched to a gene: 11. The germline V gene has CDR1 KGHSH and CDR2 LQKENI. The DNA of the CDR3 is TGTGCCAGCGCCCCCTTCCCGACTAGCGGGGGGGCCTACAATGAGCAGTTCTTC. The encoded protein is CASAPFPTSGGAYNEQFF.

The genes are TRBV18 and TRBJ2-7, with D possibly being TRBD1 (7 bases). Germline V gives CDR1 KGHSH, CDR2 LQKENI. The CDR3 is made up of 14 amino acids. Trimming took 2 bases from V and 2 from J, leaving 10 bases between them. CDR3 in amino acids: CASSPGRGAYEQYF. DNA of the CDR3: TGTGCCAGCTCACCAGGCAGGGGGGCCTACGAGCAGTACTTC.

The V gene is TRBV29-1, the J gene TRBJ2-1; weak D call: TRBD2 (6 bases). This CDR3 has 12 residues. Germline lookup yields CDR1 SQVTM and CDR2 ANQGSEA. Trimming took 7 bases from V and 7 from J, leaving 14 bases between them. CDR3 bases: TGCAGCGCCCAGCTAGGGAGGAATGAGCAGTTCTTC. Protein product: CSAQLGRNEQFF.

The chain joins TRBV2 to TRBJ1-1, with TRBD1 matching over 7 bases. Germline CDR1 reads SNHLY; CDR2 reads FYNNEI. V lost 7 bases, J lost 4 bases, and 6 bases stayed unmatched. The CDR3 has 13 residues. The CDR3, as DNA: TGTGCCAGCACCCAGGGGGAGAGCACTGAAGCTTTCTTT. It encodes CASTQGESTEAFF.

The rearrangement links TRBV30 to TRBJ1-5; TRBD1 matches 8 bases. V trimming: 1 base; J trimming: 2 bases; junction bases outside the gene matches: 4. CDR1 and CDR2 from the germline V gene are GTSNPN and SVGIG (reference sequence). The CDR3 runs to 15 residues. The CDR3 sequence is CAWSGTTGGNQPQHF. In DNA, the CDR3 is TGTGCCTGGAGTGGCACGACAGGGGGCAATCAGCCCCAGCATTTT.

This chain connects TRBV5-6 to TRBJ1-2; the D gene is possibly TRBD1 (5 bases). V was trimmed by 6 bases and J by 4 bases, leaving 16 bases between them. CDR1 and CDR2 (germline): SGHDT, YYEEEE. This CDR3 has 14 residues. In DNA form, the CDR3 reads TGTGCCAGCATCCCGCGGGGGACGTCCTATGGCTACACCTTC. Its protein product is CASIPRGTSYGYTF.

The gene calls are TRBV4-2 and TRBJ1-1, with no clear D. Germline lookup yields CDR1 LGHNA and CDR2 YNFKEQ. The CDR3 is made up of 13 amino acids. V was clipped by 2 bases and J by 0 bases, with 4 bases between them. The CDR3, as DNA: TGTGCCAGCAGCCAACCTATGAACACTGAAGCTTTCTTT. Residues: CASSQPMNTEAFF.

The J gene is TRBJ2-7, the V gene TRBV7-8; D might be TRBD1 (6 bases). Germline assignment: CDR1 SGHVS and CDR2 FQNEAQ. Trimming cost V 4 bases and J 1 base, with 14 bases left between them. This CDR3 spans 15 amino acids. DNA of the CDR3: TGTGCCAGCAGCTCATCAGGGGATTGGTCCTACGAGCAGTACTTC. This encodes CASSSSGDWSYEQYF.

The chain links TRBV25-1 to TRBJ2-5; the match to TRBD2 covers 13 bases. Germline V lookup: CDR1 MGHDK, CDR2 SYGVNS. With 6 bases clipped from V and 5 bases from J, the junction kept 9 bases outside the gene matches. This CDR3 has 16 residues. CDR3 bases: TGTGCCAGCAGCAGAGGACTAGCGGGGGCTTGGGAGACCCAGTACTTC. Protein: CASSRGLAGAWETQYF.

By frequency, this clone registers medium-sized. The J gene is TRBJ2-1, the V gene TRBV10-3; the match to TRBD2 covers 10 bases. The CDR3 is 17 residues long. CDR1 is ENHRY, CDR2 SYGVKD, per germline. V shed 6 bases, J shed 0 bases, and the junction held 8 bases outside the gene matches. The CDR3 here is CAISLGLAASSYNEQFF. The DNA for the CDR3 is TGTGCCATCAGCCTCGGACTAGCGGCAAGCTCCTACAATGAGCAGTTCTTC.

J is TRBJ1-2 and V is TRBV12-5; tentatively, D is TRBD1 (5 bases). Germline values: CDR1 LGHNT, CDR2 FRNRAP. The CDR3 spans 14 residues. Trimming shortened V by 2 bases and J by 7 bases, and 14 bases separated the two germline ends. CDR3 amino acids: CASGLWGREAGYTF. DNA for the CDR3: TGTGCTAGTGGTTTGTGGGGCAGAGAAGCTGGCTACACCTTC. Looking up the rest from reference TRBV12-5 and TRBJ1-2 gives the full variable domain: DARVTQTPRHKVTEMGQEVTMRCQPILGHNTVFWYRQTMMQGLELLAYFRNRAPLDDSGMPKDRFSAEMPDATLATLKIQPSEPRDSAVYFCASGLWGREAGYTFGSGTRLTVV.

The gene calls are TRBV4-1 and TRBJ1-5; no clear D gene. Germline values: CDR1 MGHRA, CDR2 YSYEKL. The germline V and J ends were trimmed by 0 bases and 0 bases, with 9 bases remaining between them. The CDR3 totals 16 residues. The CDR3 sequence: CASSQEPGNSNQPQHF. CDR3 nucleotides: TGCGCCAGCAGCCAAGAGCCCGGGAATAGCAATCAGCCCCAGCATTTT.

The J gene is TRBJ2-5, the V gene TRBV5-1, with TRBD2 matching over 13 bases. Trimming at V came to 4 bases and at J to 5 bases, leaving 5 bases not matched to a gene. The germline gives CDR1 SGHRS, CDR2 YFSETQ. The CDR3 extends over 15 amino acids. CDR3 sequence (DNA): TGCGCCAGCAGCACTAGCGGGGGGGCGAGGGAGACCCAGTACTTC. Its protein is CASSTSGGARETQYF.

The chain recombines TRBV6-6 with TRBJ2-7, with unresolved D. The CDR3 covers 15 residues. V was pared by 2 bases and J by 5 bases, with 16 bases between. Germline V CDR1 and CDR2: MNHNY, SVGAGI (reference sequence). The CDR3 loop is CASSYLTGEVDEQYF. The CDR3 DNA follows: TGTGCCAGCAGTTACCTTACCGGAGAGGTGGACGAGCAGTACTTC.

This chain connects TRBV9 to TRBJ1-6, with D possibly TRBD1 on 6 matching bases. V was pared by 0 bases and J by 9 bases, with 13 bases between. Germline V lookup: CDR1 SGDLS, CDR2 YYNGEE. The CDR3 runs 15 residues. Written as DNA, the CDR3 is TGTGCCAGCAGCGTAGCAGGGGCGAATGGTTCACCCCTCCACTTT. Its translation: CASSVAGANGSPLHF.